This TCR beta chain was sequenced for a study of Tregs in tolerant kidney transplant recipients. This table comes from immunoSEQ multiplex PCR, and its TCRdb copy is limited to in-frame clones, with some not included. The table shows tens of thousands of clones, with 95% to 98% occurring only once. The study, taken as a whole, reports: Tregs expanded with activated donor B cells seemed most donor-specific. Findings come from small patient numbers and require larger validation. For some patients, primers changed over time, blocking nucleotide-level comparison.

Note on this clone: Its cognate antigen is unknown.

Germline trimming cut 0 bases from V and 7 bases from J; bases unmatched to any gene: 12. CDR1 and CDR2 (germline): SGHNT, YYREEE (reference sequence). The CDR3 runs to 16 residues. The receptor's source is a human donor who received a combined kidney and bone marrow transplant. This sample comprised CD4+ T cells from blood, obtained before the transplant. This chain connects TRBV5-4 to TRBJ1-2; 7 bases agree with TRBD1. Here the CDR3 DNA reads TGTGCCAGCAGCTTGGGTCCCTTGGGACAGTTGGGTGGCTACACCTTC. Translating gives CASSLGPLGQLGGYTF.